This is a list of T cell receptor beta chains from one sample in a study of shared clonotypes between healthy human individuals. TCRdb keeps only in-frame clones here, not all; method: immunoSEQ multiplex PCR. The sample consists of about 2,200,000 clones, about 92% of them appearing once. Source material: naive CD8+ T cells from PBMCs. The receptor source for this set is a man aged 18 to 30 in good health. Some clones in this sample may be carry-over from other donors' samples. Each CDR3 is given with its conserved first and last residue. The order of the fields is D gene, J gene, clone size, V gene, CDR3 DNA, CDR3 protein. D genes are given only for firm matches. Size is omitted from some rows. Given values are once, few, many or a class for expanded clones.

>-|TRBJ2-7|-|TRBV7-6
TGTGCCAGCAGCCGCCCCCTCGGCGGGTCACCCTACGAGCAGTACTTC
CASSRPLGGSPYEQYF
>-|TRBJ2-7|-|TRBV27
TGTGCCAGCAAAGTCGGGACCGGCGTATACGAGCAGTACTTC
CASKVGTGVYEQYF
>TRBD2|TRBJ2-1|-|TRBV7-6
TGTGCCAGCAGCCTCTTAGCGGGAGTTCCCTACAATGAGCAGTTCTTC
CASSLLAGVPYNEQFF
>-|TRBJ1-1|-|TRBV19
TGTGCCAGTACCTGGGGCACTGAAGCTTTCTTT
CASTWGTEAFF
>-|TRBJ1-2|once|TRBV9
TGTGCCAGCAGCGTAGCGCAGGGTAGAGGTCGGGACTATGGCTACACCTTC
CASSVAQGRGRDYGYTF
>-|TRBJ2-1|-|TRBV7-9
TGTGCCAGCAGAACAGACAATGAGCAGTTCTTC
CASRTDNEQFF
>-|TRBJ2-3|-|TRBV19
TGTGCCAGTAGGACTACCCAGAGTACAGATACGCAGTATTTT
CASRTTQSTDTQYF
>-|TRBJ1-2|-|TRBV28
TGTGCCAGCAGTTTGCGGGGAGACGGAGCTGGCTACACCTTC
CASSLRGDGAGYTF
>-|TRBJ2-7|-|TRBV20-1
TGCAGTGCTAGATCCAGCTACGAGCAGTACTTC
CSARSSYEQYF
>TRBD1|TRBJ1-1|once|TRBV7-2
TGTGCCAGCAGCATCTTACAGGGGCGGGGTGAAGCTTTCTTT
CASSILQGRGEAFF